This entry lists 30 T cell receptor beta chains sequenced from one sample in a study of cytotoxic CD8 clonotypes in ibrutinib-treated CLL. Some clones are missing from TCRdb's copy, which holds only in-frame ones; the method was immunoSEQ multiplex PCR. The repertoire consists of about 160,000 clones, with around 80% occurring once and the leading ten covering 3.5% to 5.5%. Sequencing used PBMCs, obtained after 24 months of ibrutinib treatment. The receptors come from a human donor with chronic lymphocytic leukemia.

In DNA, the CDR3 is TGTGCTAGTGGTCCCGACAGGGGGAACACTGAAGCTTTCTTT. It translates to CASGPDRGNTEAFF. The chain combines TRBV12-5 with TRBJ1-1; 8 nucleotides line up with TRBD1. With 5 bases clipped from V and 1 base from J, the junction kept 3 bases outside the gene matches. This CDR3 is 14 amino acids long. Per the germline V gene, CDR1 is LGHNT and CDR2 is FRNRAP.

This chain joins TRBV2 and TRBJ1-2; 12 bases agree with TRBD1. Germline V lookup: CDR1 SNHLY, CDR2 FYNNEI. This CDR3 is built from 17 residues. V was pared by 5 bases and J by 7 bases, with 14 bases of the junction left unmatched. The CDR3 sequence is CASSSPGQGAPLGGYTF. Written as DNA, the CDR3 is TGTGCCAGCAGTTCCCCGGGACAGGGGGCCCCATTGGGTGGCTACACCTTC. The variable domain in full, completed from reference TRBV2 and TRBJ1-2, reads EPEVTQTPSHQVTQMGQEVILRCVPISNHLYFYWYRQILGQKVEFLVSFYNNEISEKSEIFDDQFSVERPDGSNFTLKIRSTKLEDSAMYFCASSSPGQGAPLGGYTFGSGTRLTVV.

V and J are TRBV6-5 and TRBJ2-2, with 7 bases that match TRBD2. With 5 bases clipped from V and 16 bases from J, the junction kept 4 bases outside the gene matches. Germline CDR1 is MNHEY and CDR2 is SVGAGI. The CDR3 has 10 residues. The CDR3 reads CASSGRGSFF. The CDR3 region has the DNA TGTGCCAGCAGTGGGAGGGGCTCGTTTTTT.

The J gene is TRBJ1-4, the V gene TRBV28; D is uncertain. The V gene lost 8 bases and the J gene lost 8 bases, with 15 bases spanning the gap. Germline V CDR1 and CDR2: MDHEN, SYDVKM. The CDR3 sequence is 13 residues long. CDR3 in amino acids: CASCNWVEEKLFF. The DNA for the CDR3 is TGTGCCAGCTGCAACTGGGTAGAGGAAAAACTGTTTTTT.

This clone was seen only a few times. The chain combines TRBV27 with TRBJ1-1, with D perhaps matching TRBD1 (6 bases). Germline assignment: CDR1 MNHEY and CDR2 SMNVEV (reference sequence). The V gene lost 6 bases and the J gene lost 0 bases, with 8 bases spanning the gap. This CDR3 has 13 residues. CDR3 coding DNA: TGTGCCAGCAGGGGGGCAGTGAACACTGAAGCTTTCTTT. Encoded protein: CASRGAVNTEAFF.

This rearrangement joins TRBV7-8 to TRBJ2-4; possible D gene TRBD1, 6 bases. The ends were cut back, 3 bases at V and 2 bases at J, with 11 bases in the middle. Germline V gene sequence: CDR1 SGHVS, CDR2 FQNEAQ. The CDR3 loop spans 15 amino acids. CDR3 loop: CASSFQRGTKNIQYF. The CDR3 DNA follows: TGTGCCAGCAGCTTTCAAAGGGGGACCAAAAACATTCAGTACTTC.

The chain employs TRBV5-4 and TRBJ2-5, with D possibly TRBD1 on 6 matching bases. From germline, CDR1 is SGHNT and CDR2 YYREEE (reference sequence). V dropped 5 bases and J dropped 6 bases, with 11 bases sitting between them. There are 12 residues in the CDR3. The CDR3 DNA reads as TGTGCCAGCAGTCAACAGGGACAGACCCAGTACTTC. This gives the protein CASSQQGQTQYF. The whole variable domain, remainder taken from reference TRBV5-4 and TRBJ2-5, is ETGVTQSPTHLIKTRGQQVTLRCSSQSGHNTVSWYQQALGQGPQFIFQYYREEENGRGNFPPRFSGLQFPNYSSELNVNALELDDSALYLCASSQQGQTQYFGPGTRLLVL.

The rearrangement uses TRBV5-1 and TRBJ1-1; D might be TRBD1 (5 bases). CDR1 and CDR2 (germline): SGHRS, YFSETQ. V was pared by 3 bases and J by 7 bases, with 19 bases between. The CDR3 sequence is 15 residues long. The CDR3 region is CASSSYGGQVIEAFF. DNA for the CDR3: TGCGCCAGCAGCTCTTACGGGGGTCAGGTTATTGAAGCTTTCTTT.

As concerns this clone: The same CDR3 also results from other DNA sequences found in this sample. The V call is TRBV7-2, the J call TRBJ1-5, with TRBD1 matching 8 bases. Germline CDR1 reads SGHTA; CDR2 reads FQGNSA. The CDR3 extends over 15 amino acids. V was pared by 2 bases and J by 2 bases, with 2 bases of the junction left unmatched. CDR3: CASSLSGGGNQPQHF. The CDR3 region has the DNA TGTGCCAGCAGCTTATCAGGGGGCGGCAATCAGCCCCAGCATTTT.

This clone was picked up a small number of times. This chain joins TRBV28 and TRBJ2-2; TRBD1 might be the D (6 bases). CDR3 length: 16 residues. Germline V gene sequence: CDR1 MDHEN, CDR2 SYDVKM. V was shortened by 5 bases and J by 4 bases, with 17 bases between the two germline ends. The CDR3 nucleotides are TGTGCCAGCAGTCTCACCTTGGGGGCGGGCACCGGGGAGCTGTTTTTT. Protein product: CASSLTLGAGTGELFF.

This clone was picked up one time. The V gene is TRBV6-1, the J gene TRBJ1-4; possible D gene TRBD1, 5 bases. CDR3 size: 12 residues. Trimming pared 8 bases from V and 8 bases from J, leaving 12 bases between. The germline V gene has CDR1 MNHNS and CDR2 SASEGT. Here the CDR3 reads CASGRGGEKLFF. The CDR3 nucleotides read TGTGCCAGCGGCCGGGGCGGCGAAAAACTGTTTTTT.

The V call is TRBV7-9, the J call TRBJ2-2; 12 bases agree with TRBD2. V lost 1 base and J lost 3; bases outside the gene matches: 3. The CDR3 length is 17 residues. The V gene's germline CDR1 is SEHNR and CDR2 FQNEAQ (reference sequence). CDR3 bases: TGTGCCAGCAGCTTAGGGGGACTAGCGGGCCACACCGGGGAGCTGTTTTTT. The encoded protein is CASSLGGLAGHTGELFF.

The chain recombines TRBV7-2 with TRBJ2-3; possibly TRBD1 or TRBD2 for D (5 bases each). The CDR3 contains 12 residues. Trimming took 0 bases from V and 10 from J, leaving 8 bases between them. CDR1 and CDR2 (germline): SGHTA, FQGNSA. The CDR3 DNA reads as TGTGCCAGCAGCTTAGCCCTGGGGGCGCAGTATTTT. Translating gives CASSLALGAQYF.

This chain uses TRBV9 with TRBJ2-2; D is unclear. The germline CDR1 and CDR2 sequences are SGDLS and YYNGEE. This CDR3 has 11 residues. V was cut by 0 bases and J by 6 bases, with 0 bases left in between. CDR3 sequence: CASSVAGELFF. The CDR3 bases are TGTGCCAGCAGCGTAGCCGGGGAGCTGTTTTTT.

This rearrangement joins TRBV4-1 to TRBJ1-4; no definite D call. V was cut by 0 bases and J by 16 bases, with 18 bases left in between. The CDR3 is 14 residues long. The germline gives CDR1 MGHRA, CDR2 YSYEKL. The CDR3 is CASSQDRTSREKFF. CDR3 nucleotide sequence: TGCGCCAGCAGCCAAGACAGGACCAGTAGAGAGAAGTTTTTT.

CDR3 loop: CASSDPGENSPLHF. The CDR3 region has the DNA TGTGCCAGCAGTGATCCGGGGGAGAATTCACCCCTCCACTTT. The gene calls are TRBV6-1 and TRBJ1-6; D perhaps matches TRBD1 (5 bases). CDR3 length: 14 amino acids. V was shortened by 3 bases and J by 7 bases, with 10 bases between the two germline ends. Germline CDR1 reads MNHNS; CDR2 reads SASEGT.

This clone showed up just once. The chain couples TRBV5-6 to TRBJ2-1; perhaps TRBD2 as D (7 bases). The germline V and J ends were trimmed by 6 bases and 7 bases, with 23 bases remaining between them. This CDR3 is 16 amino acids long. The V gene's germline CDR1 is SGHDT and CDR2 YYEEEE. The CDR3 region has the DNA TGTGCCAGCACCGAAGCCGGCGGGGGCCGGGGGAATGAGCAGTTCTTC. Translation: CASTEAGGGRGNEQFF.

The chain links TRBV6-1 to TRBJ1-2; 9 nucleotides match TRBD1. J lost 6 bases, V lost 4 bases, and 15 bases had no gene match. The germline gives CDR1 MNHNS, CDR2 SASEGT. The CDR3 totals 17 residues. CDR3 coding DNA: TGTGCCAGCAGTGGCTCCGGGACAGGGTTTAAAATAAATGGCTACACCTTC. It codes for CASSGSGTGFKINGYTF.

The V and J genes are TRBV7-3 and TRBJ2-3; D ambiguous. The CDR3 has 12 amino acids. The V gene's germline CDR1 is SGHTA and CDR2 FQGTGA. The V end was cut by 2 bases, the J end by 4 bases, with 4 bases between. CDR3 DNA sequence: TGTGCCAGCAGCTTACCGCCAGATACGCAGTATTTT. Translation: CASSLPPDTQYF.

The chain recombines TRBV9 with TRBJ1-5; 8 bases fit TRBD1. With 4 bases clipped from V and 6 bases from J, the junction kept 12 bases outside the gene matches. CDR1 and CDR2 from the germline V gene are SGDLS and YYNGEE. The CDR3 runs 16 residues. This CDR3 is CASSPFPDRVTQPQHF. DNA for the CDR3: TGTGCCAGCAGCCCTTTCCCGGACAGGGTGACTCAGCCCCAGCATTTT.

The chain links TRBV5-6 to TRBJ2-4; 8 nucleotides agree with TRBD1. This CDR3 region has 16 residues. The V gene's germline CDR1 is SGHDT and CDR2 YYEEEE. The junction had 15 bases not matched to a gene; V was cut back by 5 bases and J by 8 bases. This CDR3 reads CASSLFQGARLDIQYF. Here the CDR3 DNA reads TGTGCCAGCAGTCTTTTCCAGGGGGCTCGTTTGGACATTCAGTACTTC.

The chain joins TRBV6-4 to TRBJ1-5; no reliable D call. The CDR3 runs 14 residues. With 3 bases removed from V and 0 bases from J, the gap between germline ends came to 6 bases. Looked up from germline, CDR1 is MRHNA and CDR2 is SNTAGT. The CDR3 spells CASSEQYSNQPQHF. CDR3 DNA: TGTGCCAGCAGTGAACAGTATAGCAATCAGCCCCAGCATTTT.

The gene calls are TRBV28 and TRBJ2-1; 10 bases fit TRBD1. The CDR3 contains 16 residues. Germline lookup yields CDR1 MDHEN and CDR2 SYDVKM. Trimming removed 5 bases from V and 5 bases from J; junction bases left unmatched: 9. CDR3 sequence reads: CASSPRDRGLNNEQFF. The CDR3 nucleotides read TGTGCCAGCAGTCCCCGGGACAGGGGCCTTAACAATGAGCAGTTCTTC. The full variable domain, with the rest looked up from reference TRBV28 and TRBJ2-1, is DVKVTQSSRYLVKRTGEKVFLECVQDMDHENMFWYRQDPGLGLRLIYFSYDVKMKEKGDIPEGYSVSREKKERFSLILESASTNQTSMYLCASSPRDRGLNNEQFFGPGTRLTVL.

The chain is built from TRBV18 and TRBJ1-5; D ambiguous. Looked up from germline, CDR1 is KGHSH and CDR2 is LQKENI. The ends were cut back, 1 base at V and 0 bases at J, with 7 bases in the middle. This CDR3 spans 15 amino acids. The CDR3 bases are TGTGCCAGCTCACCACTCTTAAGTAGCAATCAGCCCCAGCATTTT. This codes for CASSPLLSSNQPQHF.

By frequency in the sample, this clone is medium-sized (0.01 to 0.1%). The chain uses TRBV4-2 and TRBJ2-2; D may be TRBD1 (5 bases). This CDR3 comprises 15 residues. Trimming took off 3 bases at V and 5 bases at J, with 13 bases between the two ends. Germline V lookup: CDR1 LGHNA, CDR2 YNFKEQ. CDR3 DNA: TGTGCCAGCAGCCAGCAGGGTTCCGGAACCGGGGAGCTGTTTTTT. Protein: CASSQQGSGTGELFF.

The chain employs TRBV27 and TRBJ1-5; TRBD1 might be the D (5 bases). The germline CDR1 and CDR2 sequences are MNHEY and SMNVEV (reference sequence). The CDR3 contains 13 residues. Trimming left V 4 bases short and J 7 bases short, with 11 bases between. The DNA of the CDR3 is TGTGCCAGCAGTTACCGGGGCCTGCAGCCCCAGCATTTT. Its translation: CASSYRGLQPQHF.

This clone appeared once. The V and J genes are TRBV2 and TRBJ1-4, with 8 bases fitting TRBD1. The V gene's germline CDR1 is SNHLY and CDR2 FYNNEI. V was clipped by 5 bases and J by 7 bases; unmatched bases: 3. The CDR3 length is 13 residues. CDR3 nucleotide sequence: TGTGCCAGCAGTAAGACAGGGGTTGAAAAACTGTTTTTT. The encoded protein is CASSKTGVEKLFF.

CDR3 coding DNA: TGTGCCAGCAGCCCAGCACCCGGACAGGGTTATGGCTACACCTTC. Its protein is CASSPAPGQGYGYTF. V gene TRBV5-6 combines with J gene TRBJ1-2; 8 nucleotides align to TRBD1. V lost 4 bases to trimming and J lost 5 bases; unmatched junction nucleotides: 10. Germline V lookup: CDR1 SGHDT, CDR2 YYEEEE. This CDR3 spans 15 amino acids.

The chain combines TRBV7-3 with TRBJ2-3, with a tentative D call TRBD2 (5 bases). V was trimmed by 5 bases and J by 0 bases, leaving 15 bases between them. The germline V gene encodes CDR1 SGHTA and CDR2 FQGTGA. The CDR3 consists of 16 residues. CDR3 nucleotides: TGTGCCAGCAGCGACCGAGGGCCCTCTAGCACAGATACGCAGTATTTT. Its translation: CASSDRGPSSTDTQYF.

This chain uses TRBV2 with TRBJ1-2, with 9 bases identical to TRBD1. J lost 2 bases, V lost 10 bases, and 8 bases had no gene match. The germline V gene encodes CDR1 SNHLY and CDR2 FYNNEI. The CDR3 contains 14 residues. CDR3 bases: TGTGCCACCAGGGACAGGGTGAGAAACTATGGCTACACCTTC. This encodes CATRDRVRNYGYTF.